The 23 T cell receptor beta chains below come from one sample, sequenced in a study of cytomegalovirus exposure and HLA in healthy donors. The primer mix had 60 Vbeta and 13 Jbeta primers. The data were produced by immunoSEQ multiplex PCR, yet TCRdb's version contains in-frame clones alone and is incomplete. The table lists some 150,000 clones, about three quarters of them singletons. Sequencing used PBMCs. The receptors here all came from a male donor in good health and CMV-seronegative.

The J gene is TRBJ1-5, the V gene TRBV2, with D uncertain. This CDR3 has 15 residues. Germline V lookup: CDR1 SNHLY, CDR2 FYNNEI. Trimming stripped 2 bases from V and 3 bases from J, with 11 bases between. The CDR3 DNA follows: TGTGCCAGCAGTGAACAGGCCCGTTACAATCAGCCCCAGCATTTT. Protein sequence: CASSEQARYNQPQHF.

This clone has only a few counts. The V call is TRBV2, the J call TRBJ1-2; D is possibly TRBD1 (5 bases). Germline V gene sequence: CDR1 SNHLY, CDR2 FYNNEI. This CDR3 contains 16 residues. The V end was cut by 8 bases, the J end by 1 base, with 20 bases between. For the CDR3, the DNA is TGTGCCAGCTTGTCGGGACTCCTAACGAATAACTATGGCTACACCTTC. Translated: CASLSGLLTNNYGYTF. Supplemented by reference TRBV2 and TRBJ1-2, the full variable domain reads EPEVTQTPSHQVTQMGQEVILRCVPISNHLYFYWYRQILGQKVEFLVSFYNNEISEKSEIFDDQFSVERPDGSNFTLKIRSTKLEDSAMYFCASLSGLLTNNYGYTFGSGTRLTVV.

The CDR3 DNA sequence: TGTGCCAGCAGCTCTGCTGTTCTGCGGGAGAGGAATGAGCAGTTCTTC. Residues: CASSSAVLRERNEQFF. The chain has TRBV11-2 and TRBJ2-1; TRBD2 aligns across 7 bases. The CDR3 sequence is 16 residues long. The trim removed 4 bases at V and 7 bases at J, leaving 13 bases unmatched. CDR1 is SGHAT, CDR2 FQNNGV, per germline.

The DNA of the CDR3 is TGTGCCAGCAGGTTCGCCCGTGGAGGAGGGGTTACAGATACGCAGTATTTT. It specifies CASRFARGGGVTDTQYF. The chain uses TRBV7-9 and TRBJ2-3; maybe TRBD2 (6 bases). Deletions cut 6 bases from V and 3 bases from J, with 22 bases between. CDR3 length: 17 residues. Germline assignment: CDR1 SEHNR and CDR2 FQNEAQ (reference sequence).

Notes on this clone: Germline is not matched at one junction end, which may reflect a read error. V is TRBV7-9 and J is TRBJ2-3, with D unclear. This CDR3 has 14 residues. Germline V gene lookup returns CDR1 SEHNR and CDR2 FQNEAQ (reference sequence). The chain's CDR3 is CSSSPRQPTDTQYF. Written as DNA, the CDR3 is TGTTCCAGCAGCCCTAGGCAGCCCACAGATACGCAGTATTTT.

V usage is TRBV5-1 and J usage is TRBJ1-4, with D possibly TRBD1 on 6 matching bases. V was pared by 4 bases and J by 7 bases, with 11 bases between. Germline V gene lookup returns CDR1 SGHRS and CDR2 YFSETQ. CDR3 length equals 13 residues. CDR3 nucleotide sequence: TGCGCCAGCAGCCCCGGACAGACTGAAAAACTGTTTTTT. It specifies CASSPGQTEKLFF.

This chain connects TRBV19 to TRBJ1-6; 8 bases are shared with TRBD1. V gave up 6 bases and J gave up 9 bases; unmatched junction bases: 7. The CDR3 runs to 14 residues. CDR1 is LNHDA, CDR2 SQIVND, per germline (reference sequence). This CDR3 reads CASSQTGDGSPLHF. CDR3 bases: TGTGCCAGTAGCCAGACAGGGGATGGTTCACCCCTCCACTTT.

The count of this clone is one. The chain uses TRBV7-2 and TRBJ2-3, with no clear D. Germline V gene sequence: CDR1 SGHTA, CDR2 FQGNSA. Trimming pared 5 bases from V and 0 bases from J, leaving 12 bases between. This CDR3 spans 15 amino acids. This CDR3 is CASSTDTRSTDTQYF. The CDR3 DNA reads TGTGCCAGCAGCACCGACACGCGTAGCACAGATACGCAGTATTTT.

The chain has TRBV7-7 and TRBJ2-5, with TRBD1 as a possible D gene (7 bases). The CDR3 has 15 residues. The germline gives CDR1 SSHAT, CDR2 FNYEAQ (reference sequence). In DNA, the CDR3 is TGTACTAGCAGCTTAGGAGGAGGGGGCAAAGAGACCCAGTACTTC. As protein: CTSSLGGGGKETQYF.

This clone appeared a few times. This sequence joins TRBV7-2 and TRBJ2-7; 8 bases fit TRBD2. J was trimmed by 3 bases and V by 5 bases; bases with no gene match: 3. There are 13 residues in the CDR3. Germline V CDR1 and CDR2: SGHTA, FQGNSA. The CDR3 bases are TGTGCCAGCAGCCGGGGGGGCGGCTACGAGCAGTACTTC. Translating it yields CASSRGGGYEQYF.

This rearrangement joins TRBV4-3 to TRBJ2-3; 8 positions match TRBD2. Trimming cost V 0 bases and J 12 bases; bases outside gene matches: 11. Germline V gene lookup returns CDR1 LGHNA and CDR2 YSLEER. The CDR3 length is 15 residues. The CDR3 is CASSQEVSGVNPQYF. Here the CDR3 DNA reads TGCGCCAGCAGCCAAGAGGTTAGCGGGGTTAATCCCCAGTATTTT.

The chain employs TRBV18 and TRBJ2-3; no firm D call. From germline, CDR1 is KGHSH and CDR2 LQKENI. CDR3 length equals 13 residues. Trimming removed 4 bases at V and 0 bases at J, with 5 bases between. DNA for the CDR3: TGTGCCAGCTCACTTTCTAGCACAGATACGCAGTATTTT. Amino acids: CASSLSSTDTQYF.

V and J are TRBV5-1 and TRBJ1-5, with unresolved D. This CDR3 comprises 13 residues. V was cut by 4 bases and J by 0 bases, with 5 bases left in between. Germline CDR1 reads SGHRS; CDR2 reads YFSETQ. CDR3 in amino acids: CASSNYSNQPQHF. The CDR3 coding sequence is TGCGCCAGCAGCAACTATAGCAATCAGCCCCAGCATTTT.

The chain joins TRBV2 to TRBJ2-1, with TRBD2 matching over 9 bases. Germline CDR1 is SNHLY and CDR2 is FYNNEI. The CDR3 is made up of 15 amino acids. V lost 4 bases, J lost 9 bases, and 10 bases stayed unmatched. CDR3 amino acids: CASSVGGRGGGEQFF. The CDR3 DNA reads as TGTGCCAGCAGTGTTGGCGGGAGGGGCGGGGGTGAGCAGTTCTTC.

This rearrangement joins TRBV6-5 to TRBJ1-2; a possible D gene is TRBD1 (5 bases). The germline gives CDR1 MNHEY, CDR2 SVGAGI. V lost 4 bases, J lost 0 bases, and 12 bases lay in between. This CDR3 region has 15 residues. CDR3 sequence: CASSSPGGANYGYTF. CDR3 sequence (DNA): TGTGCCAGCAGTTCACCGGGGGGAGCTAACTATGGCTACACCTTC.

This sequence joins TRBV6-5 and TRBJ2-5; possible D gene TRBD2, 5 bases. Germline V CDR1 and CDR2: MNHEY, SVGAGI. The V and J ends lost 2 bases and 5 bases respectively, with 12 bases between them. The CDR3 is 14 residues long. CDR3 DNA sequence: TGTGCCAGCAGTTACGTGGATAGGGAGGAGACCCAGTACTTC. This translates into CASSYVDREETQYF.

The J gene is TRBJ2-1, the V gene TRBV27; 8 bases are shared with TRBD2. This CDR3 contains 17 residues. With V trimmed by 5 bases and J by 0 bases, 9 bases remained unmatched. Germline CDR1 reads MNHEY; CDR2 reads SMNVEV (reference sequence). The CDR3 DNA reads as TGTGCCAGCAGTCCAAGCGGGGGATCGGGCTCCTACAATGAGCAGTTCTTC. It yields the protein CASSPSGGSGSYNEQFF.

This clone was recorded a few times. The CDR3 DNA sequence: TGTGCCAGCAGTGATCCCGGGACTCCCCGCGGGGAGCTGTTTTTT. Amino acid sequence: CASSDPGTPRGELFF. This chain joins TRBV25-1 and TRBJ2-2, with D possibly TRBD2 on 6 matching bases. Germline CDR1 and CDR2: MGHDK and SYGVNS. There are 15 residues in the CDR3. V was cut by 3 bases and J by 7 bases, with 15 bases left in between. The complete variable domain, with remaining parts taken from reference TRBV25-1 and TRBJ2-2, reads EADIYQTPRYLVIGTGKKITLECSQTMGHDKMYWYQQDPGMELHLIHYSYGVNSTEKGDLSSESTVSRIRTEHFPLTLESARPSHTSQYLCASSDPGTPRGELFFGEGSRLTVL.

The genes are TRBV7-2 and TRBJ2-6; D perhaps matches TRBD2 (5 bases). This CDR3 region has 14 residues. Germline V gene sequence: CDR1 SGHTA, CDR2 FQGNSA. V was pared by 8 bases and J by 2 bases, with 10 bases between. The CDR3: CASLRVAGANVLTF. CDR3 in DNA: TGTGCCAGCCTGAGGGTTGCTGGGGCCAACGTCCTGACTTTC. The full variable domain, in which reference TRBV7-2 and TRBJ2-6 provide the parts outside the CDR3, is GAGVSQSPSNKVTEKGKDVELRCDPISGHTALYWYRQSLGQGLEFLIYFQGNSAPDKSGLPSDRFSAERTGGSVSTLTIQRTQQEDSAVYLCASLRVAGANVLTFGAGSRLTVL.

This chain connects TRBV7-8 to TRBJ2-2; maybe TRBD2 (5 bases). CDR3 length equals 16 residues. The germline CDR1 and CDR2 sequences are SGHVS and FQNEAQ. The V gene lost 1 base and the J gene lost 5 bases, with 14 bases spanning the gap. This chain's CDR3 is CASSLGLAGRTGELFF. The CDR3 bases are TGTGCCAGCAGCTTAGGTCTAGCAGGTCGGACCGGGGAGCTGTTTTTT.

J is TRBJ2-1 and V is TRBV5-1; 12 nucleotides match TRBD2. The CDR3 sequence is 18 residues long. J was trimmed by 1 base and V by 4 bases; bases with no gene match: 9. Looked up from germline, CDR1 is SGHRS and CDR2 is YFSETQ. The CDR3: CASSPGGGTSGSYNEQFF. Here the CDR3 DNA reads TGCGCCAGCAGCCCGGGTGGGGGGACTAGCGGGTCCTACAATGAGCAGTTCTTC.

The CDR3 DNA follows: TGTGCCAGCAGCCTCGGGGCGACTAGCGGGGGGGTAGAGCAGTATTTT. The encoded protein is CASSLGATSGGVEQYF. This chain connects TRBV11-3 to TRBJ2-3; 14 positions agree with TRBD2. CDR3 length: 16 residues. CDR1 and CDR2 from the germline V gene are SGHNT and YENEEA. V shed 5 bases, J shed 11 bases, and the junction held 12 bases outside the gene matches.

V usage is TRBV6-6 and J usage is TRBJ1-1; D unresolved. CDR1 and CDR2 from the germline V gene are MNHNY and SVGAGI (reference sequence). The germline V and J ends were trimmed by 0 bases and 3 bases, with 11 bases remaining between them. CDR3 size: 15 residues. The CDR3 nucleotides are TGTGCCAGCAGTTACTCCCGGGGAGTAGACACTGAAGCTTTCTTT. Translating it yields CASSYSRGVDTEAFF.